Listed here is a single T cell receptor beta chain. Produced via immunoSEQ multiplex PCR; TCRdb's table is partial and in-frame only. The sample consists of 65,000 or so clones, more than 55% of them appearing once. This entry belongs to a study of blood T cell repertoires in COVID-19. Study overall: T cells, B-cell-depleted T cells, or PBMCs provided the cDNA or gDNA that served as material.

Self-reported history from a screening survey and questionnaire set each donor's cohort. Exposed enrollees encountered a COVID-19 case at some point within 2 weeks before study entry. The germline CDR1 and CDR2 sequences are MGHRA and YSYEKL. V lost 0 bases and J 10 bases, leaving 12 bases between the germline ends. The CDR3 loop spans 14 amino acids. This chain uses TRBV4-1 with TRBJ1-4; D not certain. This TCR came from a woman aged 60 to 75 who had been exposed to COVID-19. The sample consisted of PBMCs or T cells enriched from blood (not recorded which). CDR3 bases: TGCGCCAGCAGCCAAGATCAAGTTAGCGGAAAACTGTTTTTT. Translated, it gives CASSQDQVSGKLFF.